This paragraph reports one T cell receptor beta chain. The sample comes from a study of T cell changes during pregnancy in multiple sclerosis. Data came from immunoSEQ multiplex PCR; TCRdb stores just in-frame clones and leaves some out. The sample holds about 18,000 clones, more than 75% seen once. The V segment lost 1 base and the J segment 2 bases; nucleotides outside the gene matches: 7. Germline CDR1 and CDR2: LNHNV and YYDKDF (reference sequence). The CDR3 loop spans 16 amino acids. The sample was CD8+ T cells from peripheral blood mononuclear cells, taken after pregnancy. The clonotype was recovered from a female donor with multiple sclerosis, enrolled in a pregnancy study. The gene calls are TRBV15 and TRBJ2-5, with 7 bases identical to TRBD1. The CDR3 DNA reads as TGTGCCACCAGCAGAGGTGTGTGGGACAGACAAGAGACCCAGTACTTC. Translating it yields CATSRGVWDRQETQYF.